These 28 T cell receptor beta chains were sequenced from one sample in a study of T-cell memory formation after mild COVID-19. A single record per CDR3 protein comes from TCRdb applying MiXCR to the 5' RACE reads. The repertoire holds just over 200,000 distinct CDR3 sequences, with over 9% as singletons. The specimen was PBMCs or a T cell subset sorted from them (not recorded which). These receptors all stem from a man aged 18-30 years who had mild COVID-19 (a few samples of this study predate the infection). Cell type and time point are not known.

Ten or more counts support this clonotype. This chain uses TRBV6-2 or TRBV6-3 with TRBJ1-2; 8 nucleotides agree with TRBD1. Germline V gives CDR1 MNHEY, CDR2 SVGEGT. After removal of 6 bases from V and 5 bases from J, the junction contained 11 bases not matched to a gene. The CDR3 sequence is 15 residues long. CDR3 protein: CASRDPGGAAYGYTF. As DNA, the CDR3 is TGTGCCAGCAGGGACCCAGGGGGCGCGGCGTATGGCTACACCTTC.

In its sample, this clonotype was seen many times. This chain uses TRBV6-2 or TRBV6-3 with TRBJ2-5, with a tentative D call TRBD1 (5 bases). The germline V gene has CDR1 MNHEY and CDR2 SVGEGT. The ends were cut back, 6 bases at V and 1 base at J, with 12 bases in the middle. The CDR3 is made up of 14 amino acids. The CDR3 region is CASRRGDSQETQYF. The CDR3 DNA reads TGTGCCAGCAGAAGGGGCGACAGCCAAGAGACCCAGTACTTC.

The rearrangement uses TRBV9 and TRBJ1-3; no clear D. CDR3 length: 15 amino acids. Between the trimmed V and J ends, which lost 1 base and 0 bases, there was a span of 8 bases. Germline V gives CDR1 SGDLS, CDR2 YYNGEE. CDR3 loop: CASSVRDSSGNTIYF. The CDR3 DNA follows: TGTGCCAGCAGCGTAAGAGATAGCTCTGGAAACACCATATATTTT.

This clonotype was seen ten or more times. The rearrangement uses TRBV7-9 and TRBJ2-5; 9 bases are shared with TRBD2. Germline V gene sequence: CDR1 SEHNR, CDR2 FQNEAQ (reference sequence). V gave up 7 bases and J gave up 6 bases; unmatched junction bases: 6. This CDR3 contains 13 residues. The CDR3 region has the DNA TGTGCCAGCACCCTAGCGGGGATTCAGACCCAGTACTTC. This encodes CASTLAGIQTQYF.

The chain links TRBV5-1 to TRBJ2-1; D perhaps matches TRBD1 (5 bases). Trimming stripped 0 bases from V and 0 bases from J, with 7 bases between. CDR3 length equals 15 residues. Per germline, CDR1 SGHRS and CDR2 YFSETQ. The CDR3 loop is CASSLGGYSYNEQFF. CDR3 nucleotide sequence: TGCGCCAGCAGCTTGGGGGGCTACTCCTACAATGAGCAGTTCTTC.

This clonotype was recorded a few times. The CDR3 DNA sequence: TGCGCCAGCAGCTTGGATAACACAGTCGATGGCTACACCTTC. This translates into CASSLDNTVDGYTF. The chain combines TRBV5-1 with TRBJ1-2; D is unresolved. Germline lookup yields CDR1 SGHRS and CDR2 YFSETQ. CDR3 size: 14 residues. V was cut by 0 bases and J by 6 bases, with 12 bases left in between.

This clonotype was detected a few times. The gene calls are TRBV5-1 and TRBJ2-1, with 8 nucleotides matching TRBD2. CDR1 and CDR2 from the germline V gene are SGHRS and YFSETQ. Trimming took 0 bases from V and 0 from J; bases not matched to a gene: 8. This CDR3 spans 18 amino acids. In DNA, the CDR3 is TGCGCCAGCAGCTTGGCGGGCAGCGGGGGAGGCTCCTACAATGAGCAGTTCTTC. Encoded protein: CASSLAGSGGGSYNEQFF.

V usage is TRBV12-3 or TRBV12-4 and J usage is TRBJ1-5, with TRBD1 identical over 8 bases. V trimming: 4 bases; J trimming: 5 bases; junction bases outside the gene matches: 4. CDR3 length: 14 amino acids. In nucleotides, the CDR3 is TGTGCCAGCAGTTCGGGACAGGAGTATCAGCCCCAGCATTTT. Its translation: CASSSGQEYQPQHF.

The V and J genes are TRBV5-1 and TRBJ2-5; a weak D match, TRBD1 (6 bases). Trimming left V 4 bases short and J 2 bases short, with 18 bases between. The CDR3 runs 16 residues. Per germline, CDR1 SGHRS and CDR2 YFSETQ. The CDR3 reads CASSVQGPLTQETQYF. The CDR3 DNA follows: TGCGCCAGCAGCGTACAGGGACCGCTAACTCAAGAGACCCAGTACTTC.

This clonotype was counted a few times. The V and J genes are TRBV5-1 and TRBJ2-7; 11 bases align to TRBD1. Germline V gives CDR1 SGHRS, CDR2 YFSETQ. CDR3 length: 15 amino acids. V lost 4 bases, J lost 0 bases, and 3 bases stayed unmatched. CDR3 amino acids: CASSLGTGGSYEQYV. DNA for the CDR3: TGCGCCAGCAGCCTAGGGACAGGGGGCTCCTACGAGCAGTACGTC.

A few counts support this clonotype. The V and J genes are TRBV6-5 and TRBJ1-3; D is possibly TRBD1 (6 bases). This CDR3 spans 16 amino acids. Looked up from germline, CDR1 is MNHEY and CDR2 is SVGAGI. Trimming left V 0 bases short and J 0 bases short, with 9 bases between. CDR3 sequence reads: CASSYSIGGSGNTIYF. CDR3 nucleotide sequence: TGTGCCAGCAGTTACTCGATAGGGGGCTCTGGAAACACCATATATTTT.

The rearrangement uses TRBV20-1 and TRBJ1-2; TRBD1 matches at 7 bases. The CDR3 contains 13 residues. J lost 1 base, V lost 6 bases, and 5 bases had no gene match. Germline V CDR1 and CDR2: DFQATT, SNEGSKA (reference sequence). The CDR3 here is CSAPGQVNYGYTF. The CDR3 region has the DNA TGCAGTGCCCCCGGACAGGTTAACTATGGCTACACCTTC.

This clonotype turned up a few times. The chain's CDR3 is CASSYRTGDTQYF. Written as DNA, the CDR3 is TGCGCCAGCAGCTACCGGACTGGGGATACGCAGTATTTT. The chain recombines TRBV5-1 with TRBJ2-3, with TRBD2 as a possible D gene (5 bases). Trimming shortened V by 3 bases and J by 6 bases, and 11 bases separated the two germline ends. This CDR3 has 13 residues. CDR1 and CDR2 from the germline V gene are SGHRS and YFSETQ.

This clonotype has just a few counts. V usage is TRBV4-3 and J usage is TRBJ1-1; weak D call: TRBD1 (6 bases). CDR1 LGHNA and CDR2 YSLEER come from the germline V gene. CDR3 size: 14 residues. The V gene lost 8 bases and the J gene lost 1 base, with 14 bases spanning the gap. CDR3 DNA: TGCGCCAGCCGCCGACAGGCAACGAACACTGAAGCTTTCTTT. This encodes CASRRQATNTEAFF.

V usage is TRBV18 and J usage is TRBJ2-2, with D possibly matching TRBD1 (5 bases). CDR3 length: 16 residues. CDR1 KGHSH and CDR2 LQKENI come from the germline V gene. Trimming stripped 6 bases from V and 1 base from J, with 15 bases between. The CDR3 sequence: CASSRQSAQNTGELFF. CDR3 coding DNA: TGTGCCAGCTCTAGACAGTCCGCCCAGAACACCGGGGAGCTGTTTTTT.

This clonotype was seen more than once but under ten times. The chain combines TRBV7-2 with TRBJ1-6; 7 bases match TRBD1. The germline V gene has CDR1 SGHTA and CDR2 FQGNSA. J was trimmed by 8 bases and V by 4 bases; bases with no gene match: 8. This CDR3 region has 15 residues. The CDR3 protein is CASSSVTGRDSPLHF. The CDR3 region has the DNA TGTGCCAGCAGCTCCGTGACAGGGAGGGATTCACCCCTCCACTTT.

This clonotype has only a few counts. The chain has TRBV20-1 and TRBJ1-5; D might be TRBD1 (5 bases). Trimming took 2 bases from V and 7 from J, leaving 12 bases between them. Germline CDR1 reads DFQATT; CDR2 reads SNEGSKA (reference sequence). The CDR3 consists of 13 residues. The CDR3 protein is CSARPQGLQPQHF. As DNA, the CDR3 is TGCAGTGCTAGACCCCAGGGACTCCAGCCCCAGCATTTT.

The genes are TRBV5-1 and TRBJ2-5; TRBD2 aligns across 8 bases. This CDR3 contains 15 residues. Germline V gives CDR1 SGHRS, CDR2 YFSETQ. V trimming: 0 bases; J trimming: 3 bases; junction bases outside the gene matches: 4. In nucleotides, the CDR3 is TGCGCCAGCAGCTTGGAAACGGGGGGGAAAGAGACCCAGTACTTC. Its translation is CASSLETGGKETQYF.

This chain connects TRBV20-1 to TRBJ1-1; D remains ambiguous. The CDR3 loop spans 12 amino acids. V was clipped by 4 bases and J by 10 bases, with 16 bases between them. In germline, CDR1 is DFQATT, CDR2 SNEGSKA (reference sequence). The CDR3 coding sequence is TGCAGTGCTATAGCCGGGAACGTTGGAGCTTTCTTT. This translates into CSAIAGNVGAFF.

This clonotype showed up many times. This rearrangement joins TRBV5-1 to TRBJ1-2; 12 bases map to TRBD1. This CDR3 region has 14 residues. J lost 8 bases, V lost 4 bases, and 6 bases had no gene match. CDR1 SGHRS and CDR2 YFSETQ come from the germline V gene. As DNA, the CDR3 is TGCGCCAGCAGCCCCGGGACAGGGGGCCAAGGCTACACCTTC. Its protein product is CASSPGTGGQGYTF.

The CDR3 sequence is CASSRDQGSEYV. For the CDR3, the DNA is TGTGCCAGCAGCCGAGACCAGGGGAGTGAGTACGTC. This sequence joins TRBV7-9 and TRBJ2-7; TRBD1 is a possible D gene (6 bases). Germline CDR1 is SEHNR and CDR2 is FQNEAQ (reference sequence). The V end lost 5 bases, the J end lost 11 bases, and 16 bases lay between the germline ends. CDR3 length equals 12 residues.

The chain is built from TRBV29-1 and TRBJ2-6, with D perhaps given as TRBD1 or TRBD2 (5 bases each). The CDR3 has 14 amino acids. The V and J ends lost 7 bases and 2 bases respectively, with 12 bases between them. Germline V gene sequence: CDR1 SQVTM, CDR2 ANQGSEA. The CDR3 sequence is CSAREGAGANVLTF. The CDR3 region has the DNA TGCAGCGCCCGGGAAGGGGCTGGGGCCAACGTCCTGACTTTC. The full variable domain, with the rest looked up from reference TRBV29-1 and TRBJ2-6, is SAVISQKPSRDICQRGTSLTIQCQVDSQVTMMFWYRQQPGQSLTLIATANQGSEATYESGFVIDKFPISRPNLTFSTLTVSNMSPEDSSIYLCSAREGAGANVLTFGAGSRLTVL.

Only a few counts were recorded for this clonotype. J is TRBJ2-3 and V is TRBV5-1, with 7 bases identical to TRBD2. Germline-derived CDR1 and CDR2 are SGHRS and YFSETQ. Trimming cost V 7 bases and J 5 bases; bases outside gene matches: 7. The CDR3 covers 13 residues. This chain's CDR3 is CASGRGSGDTQYF. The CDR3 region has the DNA TGCGCCAGCGGGAGGGGTTCAGGAGATACGCAGTATTTT.

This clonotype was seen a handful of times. CDR3 coding DNA: TGTGCCAGCAGCCCTGACATAGCCTATGGCTACACCTTC. Amino acid sequence: CASSPDIAYGYTF. The rearrangement joins TRBV5-5 to TRBJ1-2; D uncertain. In germline, CDR1 is SGHKS, CDR2 YYEKEE (reference sequence). V gave up 4 bases and J gave up 4 bases, with 11 bases separating them. This CDR3 contains 13 residues.

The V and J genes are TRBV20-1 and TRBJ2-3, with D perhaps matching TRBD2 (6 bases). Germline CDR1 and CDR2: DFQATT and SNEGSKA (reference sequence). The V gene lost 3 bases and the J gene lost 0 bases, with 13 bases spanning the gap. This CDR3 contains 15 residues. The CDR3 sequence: CSASDKRASTDTQYF. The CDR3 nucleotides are TGCAGTGCTAGCGATAAGCGGGCTAGCACAGATACGCAGTATTTT.

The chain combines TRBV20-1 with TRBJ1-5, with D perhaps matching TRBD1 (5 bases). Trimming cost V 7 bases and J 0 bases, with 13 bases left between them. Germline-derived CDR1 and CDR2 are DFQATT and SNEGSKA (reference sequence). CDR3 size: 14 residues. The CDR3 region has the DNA TGCAGTGTAGGCAGGGCTAATAGCAATCAGCCCCAGCATTTT. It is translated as CSVGRANSNQPQHF.

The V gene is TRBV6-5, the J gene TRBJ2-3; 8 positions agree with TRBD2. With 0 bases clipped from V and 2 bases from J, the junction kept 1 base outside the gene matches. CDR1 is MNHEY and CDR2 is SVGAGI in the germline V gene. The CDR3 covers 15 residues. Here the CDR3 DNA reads TGTGCCAGCAGTTACTCCGGGGGGGACACAGATACGCAGTATTTT. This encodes CASSYSGGDTDTQYF.

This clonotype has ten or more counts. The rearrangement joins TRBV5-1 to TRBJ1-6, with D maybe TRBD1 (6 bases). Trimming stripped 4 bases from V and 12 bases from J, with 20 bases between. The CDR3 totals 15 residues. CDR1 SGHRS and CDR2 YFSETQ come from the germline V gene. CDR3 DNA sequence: TGCGCCAGCAGCCCGCTACAGGGAGGCCCCCAACCCCTCCACTTT. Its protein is CASSPLQGGPQPLHF. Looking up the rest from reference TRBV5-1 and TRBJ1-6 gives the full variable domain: KAGVTQTPRYLIKTRGQQVTLSCSPISGHRSVSWYQQTPGQGLQFLFEYFSETQRNKGNFPGRFSGRQFSNSRSEMNVSTLELGDSALYLCASSPLQGGPQPLHFGNGTRLTVT.